This record looks at one T cell receptor beta chain sequence and its context. Under the authors' procedure: Researchers report that nucleated cell counts were estimated from reference gene primer amplification. The protocol was immunoSEQ multiplex PCR, while the TCRdb copy is restricted to in-frame clones and leaves out a portion. V and J calls and clone size follow that table, whereas D and trimming were derived from the DNA. This table holds some 180,000 clones, approximately 91% found once. The sample comes from a study of blood T cell repertoires in COVID-19. Study at large: Samples taken during acute and convalescent COVID-19 were collected in the United States, Italy and Spain. T cells, B-cell-depleted T cells, or PBMCs provided the cDNA or gDNA that served as material.

Seattle researchers signed up patients amid active infection and tracked them longitudinally. This CDR3 is 16 amino acids long. V gave up 0 bases and J gave up 0 bases, with 12 bases separating them. The germline V gene encodes CDR1 LGHNA and CDR2 YSLEER. The J gene is TRBJ2-7, the V gene TRBV4-3; perhaps TRBD1 as D (6 bases). Sequenced material: peripheral blood. This sequence was found in a young man with COVID-19, enrolled during active disease. The CDR3 bases are TGCGCCAGCAGCCAAGACGGTTCCAGGGGCTCCTACGAGCAGTACTTC. Amino acids: CASSQDGSRGSYEQYF.